This entry lists 20 T cell receptor beta chains sequenced from one sample in a study of shared clonotypes between healthy human individuals. The data were produced by immunoSEQ multiplex PCR, yet TCRdb's version contains in-frame clones alone and is incomplete. In the table there are millions of clones, just under 95% of which are singletons. Terminally differentiated effector memory CD45RA+ cells were excluded by CCR7 positive selection of CD45RO-negative cells. Sequenced material: naive CD8+ T cells sorted from blood. The receptor source for this set is a man aged 18 to 30 in good health.

Comments on this clone: Other nucleotide sequences in the sample specify the same CDR3. The chain employs TRBV2 and TRBJ1-1; D ambiguous. Trimming shortened V by 7 bases and J by 1 base, and 16 bases separated the two germline ends. The V gene's germline CDR1 is SNHLY and CDR2 FYNNEI. The CDR3 length is 15 residues. CDR3: CASIFETAQNTEAFF. The CDR3 DNA reads as TGTGCCAGCATTTTTGAAACAGCTCAGAACACTGAAGCTTTCTTT.

The CDR3 protein is CATKTQGNTEAFF. The CDR3 coding sequence is TGTGCCACCAAGACCCAGGGAAACACTGAAGCTTTCTTT. The J gene is TRBJ1-1, the V gene TRBV28; weak D call: TRBD1 (5 bases). The CDR3 has 13 residues. Germline V gene lookup returns CDR1 MDHEN and CDR2 SYDVKM. V was cut by 10 bases and J by 2 bases, with 14 bases left in between.

The chain uses TRBV7-9 and TRBJ1-3; D is unresolved. Germline assignment: CDR1 SEHNR and CDR2 FQNEAQ (reference sequence). Trimming left V 5 bases short and J 0 bases short, with 11 bases between. There are 15 residues in the CDR3. The CDR3 here is CASSQLRGSGNTIYF. In DNA form, the CDR3 reads TGTGCCAGCAGCCAACTTCGGGGCTCTGGAAACACCATATATTTT.

The rearrangement links TRBV28 to TRBJ2-5; 7 bases agree with TRBD1. Germline CDR1 MDHEN, CDR2 SYDVKM. This CDR3 spans 16 amino acids. Trimming cost V 6 bases and J 2 bases; bases outside gene matches: 12. The CDR3 region has the DNA TGTGCCAGCAGCCCCGGCCTCAACAGGGGACAAGAGACCCAGTACTTC. Amino acid sequence: CASSPGLNRGQETQYF.

This clone was seen only once. V usage is TRBV27 and J usage is TRBJ2-7, with a possible D match to TRBD1 (7 bases). V lost 7 bases and J 5 bases, leaving 12 bases between the germline ends. This CDR3 has 12 residues. Germline loops: CDR1 MNHEY, CDR2 SMNVEV (reference sequence). CDR3 DNA sequence: TGTGCCAGCACGAGCAGGGGGGACGAGCAGTACTTC. Translated: CASTSRGDEQYF.

This chain connects TRBV28 to TRBJ2-5; perhaps D is TRBD1 or TRBD2 (6 bases each). Germline-derived CDR1 and CDR2 are MDHEN and SYDVKM. The germline V and J ends were trimmed by 6 bases and 2 bases, with 22 bases remaining between them. This CDR3 spans 17 amino acids. CDR3 sequence (DNA): TGTGCCAGCAGCCCCAGATGGAGGGGGGCCATACAAGAGACCCAGTACTTC. It codes for CASSPRWRGAIQETQYF.

The chain recombines TRBV4-1 with TRBJ2-7, with D perhaps TRBD2 (5 bases). V lost 5 bases and J 3 bases, leaving 17 bases between the germline ends. Germline CDR1 and CDR2: MGHRA and YSYEKL. CDR3 size: 15 residues. The CDR3 DNA reads TGCGCCAGCAGCGAAACTGCGGGCTCCCTCTACGAGCAGTACTTC. Translating gives CASSETAGSLYEQYF.

V usage is TRBV7-2 and J usage is TRBJ2-7; D not certain. With 6 bases removed from V and 4 bases from J, the gap between germline ends came to 19 bases. Germline V CDR1 and CDR2: SGHTA, FQGNSA. The length of the CDR3 is 15 residues. CDR3 in amino acids: CASSPVGWIAYEQYF. CDR3 in DNA: TGTGCCAGCAGTCCAGTGGGGTGGATCGCATACGAGCAGTACTTC.

This chain connects TRBV19 to TRBJ1-1; D not certain. Trimming pared 9 bases from V and 1 base from J, leaving 9 bases between. This CDR3 comprises 12 residues. Germline-derived CDR1 and CDR2 are LNHDA and SQIVND (reference sequence). The CDR3 bases are TGTGCCAGCCAAATGGGGAACACTGAAGCTTTCTTT. This encodes CASQMGNTEAFF.

The chain links TRBV2 to TRBJ2-7; perhaps TRBD2 as D (6 bases). CDR1 and CDR2 (germline): SNHLY, FYNNEI. The CDR3 is made up of 13 amino acids. Trimming stripped 10 bases from V and 4 bases from J, with 17 bases between. CDR3 coding DNA: TGTGCCACAAAAACCACGGAGGGATACGAGCAGTACTTC. This sequence encodes CATKTTEGYEQYF.

The V and J genes are TRBV30 and TRBJ2-7, with 7 bases matching TRBD1. The V and J ends lost 0 bases and 2 bases, in that order; junction bases with no gene match: 13. This CDR3 comprises 17 residues. The germline gives CDR1 GTSNPN, CDR2 SVGIG (reference sequence). This chain's CDR3 is CAWSVGAGGRLTYEQYF. CDR3 DNA sequence: TGTGCCTGGAGTGTCGGGGCAGGGGGTCGACTTACCTACGAGCAGTACTTC.

The V call is TRBV7-6, the J call TRBJ2-1; the D is unclear. CDR1 is SGHVS and CDR2 is FNYEAQ in the germline V gene. Deletions cut 6 bases from V and 6 bases from J, with 6 bases between. The CDR3 runs 11 residues. The chain's CDR3 is CASSSSNEQFF. DNA of the CDR3: TGTGCCAGCAGTTCTTCCAATGAGCAGTTCTTC.

As for this clone: Other DNA sequences in this specimen translate into the identical CDR3. The chain carries TRBV25-1 and TRBJ2-7; TRBD2 matches 7 bases. The CDR3 loop spans 14 amino acids. V lost 1 base, J lost 1 base, and 1 base stayed unmatched. Germline values: CDR1 MGHDK, CDR2 SYGVNS. CDR3 residues: CASSESGGSYEQYF. CDR3 DNA sequence: TGTGCCAGCAGTGAATCGGGGGGTTCCTACGAGCAGTACTTC.

The J gene is TRBJ2-5, the V gene TRBV4-3, with 8 bases that match TRBD1. Germline V gene lookup returns CDR1 LGHNA and CDR2 YSLEER. Unmatched junction bases numbered 5, after V lost 1 base and J lost 4 bases. This CDR3 is 15 amino acids long. DNA of the CDR3: TGCGCCAGCAGCCAAGTGTTCGGACAGGGAGAGACCCAGTACTTC. It codes for CASSQVFGQGETQYF.

Concerning this clone itself: The sample has other DNA sequences that encode this CDR3 too. The chain couples TRBV7-3 to TRBJ2-3, with 11 bases lining up with TRBD2. From germline, CDR1 is SGHTA and CDR2 FQGTGA. The CDR3 is 15 amino acids. V gave up 4 bases and J gave up 0 bases; unmatched junction bases: 0. DNA for the CDR3: TGTGCCAGCAGCTCTAGCGGGGGGAGCACAGATACGCAGTATTTT. It specifies CASSSSGGSTDTQYF.

The gene calls are TRBV12-5 and TRBJ2-7, with 8 bases aligning to TRBD2. The V and J ends lost 3 bases and 3 bases, in that order; junction bases with no gene match: 1. The germline V gene has CDR1 LGHNT and CDR2 FRNRAP. The CDR3 runs 13 residues. The CDR3 sequence: CASGFGGDYEQYF. Written as DNA, the CDR3 is TGTGCTAGTGGTTTCGGGGGGGACTACGAGCAGTACTTC.

The chain joins TRBV11-2 to TRBJ2-3; 13 bases match TRBD2. CDR1 SGHAT and CDR2 FQNNGV come from the germline V gene. The CDR3 runs 18 residues. Trimming removed 1 base from V and 6 bases from J; junction bases left unmatched: 10. The chain's CDR3 is CASSLGSPGLAGSDTQYF. The CDR3 DNA follows: TGTGCCAGCAGCTTAGGCTCACCGGGACTAGCGGGGTCGGATACGCAGTATTTT.

The chain has TRBV5-1 and TRBJ2-1, with 10 bases fitting TRBD1. Per germline, CDR1 SGHRS and CDR2 YFSETQ. The CDR3 length is 17 residues. The trim removed 3 bases at V and 6 bases at J, leaving 12 bases unmatched. The CDR3 here is CASSSRFRDRGGNEQFF. Here the CDR3 DNA reads TGCGCCAGCAGCTCGCGTTTCCGGGACAGGGGAGGCAATGAGCAGTTCTTC.

The chain's CDR3 is CASSGQGQRETQYF. CDR3 sequence (DNA): TGTGCCAGCAGCGGACAGGGTCAGCGGGAGACCCAGTACTTC. V is TRBV9 and J is TRBJ2-5; 7 nucleotides line up with TRBD1. Germline CDR1 and CDR2: SGDLS and YYNGEE. This CDR3 has 14 amino acids. V lost 3 bases to trimming and J lost 5 bases; unmatched junction nucleotides: 7.

The rearrangement joins TRBV7-3 to TRBJ2-5; no firm D call. Germline V gene lookup returns CDR1 SGHTA and CDR2 FQGTGA. The CDR3 contains 13 residues. V dropped 3 bases and J dropped 5 bases, with 10 bases sitting between them. The CDR3 DNA follows: TGTGCCAGCAGCTTTGAGAATGCGGAGACCCAGTACTTC. Encoded protein: CASSFENAETQYF. Drawing the rest from reference TRBV7-3 and TRBJ2-5, the complete variable domain is GAGVSQTPSNKVTEKGKYVELRCDPISGHTALYWYRQSLGQGPEFLIYFQGTGAADDSGLPNDRFFAVRPEGSVSTLKIQRTERGDSAVYLCASSFENAETQYFGPGTRLLVL.